This TCR beta chain was observed in a study of cytomegalovirus exposure and HLA in healthy donors. Study-wide background: Of some 360 genotyped donors, around 76% clustered with self-reported Caucasian donors.

CDR1 GTSNPN and CDR2 SVGIG come from the germline V gene (reference sequence). The CDR3 sequence is 13 residues long. V dropped 5 bases and J dropped 5; count of bases not matched to a gene: 6. About this clone itself: What it recognizes is unknown.

Study-wide points: The CMV antigen specificity of a few CMV-associated chains was confirmed through in vitro analysis.

PCR primers comprised 60 Vbeta and 13 Jbeta primers. The method was immunoSEQ multiplex PCR; TCRdb's version includes in-frame clones alone and lacks a portion of them. The sample's table shows 150,000 to 200,000 clones. The study sampled nominally healthy donors, though unrecorded immune exposures were likely. This TCR was sampled from a woman aged 18-30 years in good health and CMV-seropositive. The J gene is TRBJ1-5, the V gene TRBV30; 7 bases map to TRBD1. The specimen was PBMCs. CDR3: CAWGGQGDQPQHF. CDR3 nucleotide sequence: TGTGCCTGGGGGGGGCAGGGGGATCAGCCCCAGCATTTT.